This record looks at one TCR beta chain sequence and its context. The data were taken from a study of blood T cell repertoires in COVID-19. Study-level background: The origin of the acute and convalescent COVID-19 samples was the United States, Italy and Spain. The analysed material was cDNA or gDNA that came from T cells, B-cell-depleted T cells, or PBMCs.

In the original workflow: Counts of nucleated cells, estimated from reference gene primer amplification, were obtained. Clones were read by immunoSEQ multiplex PCR, and TCRdb kept only the in-frame ones, dropping some. V and J calls and clone size are copied from that table; D and trimming were computed from the DNA. The table shows under 80,000 clones, with 65% to 90% occurring only once. V was cut by 6 bases and J by 4 bases, with 12 bases left in between. Germline lookup yields CDR1 LNHDA and CDR2 SQIVND (reference sequence). The CDR3 extends over 13 amino acids. The rearrangement links TRBV19 to TRBJ1-1; D unresolved. The receptor comes from a woman aged 55-75 years with acute or convalescent COVID-19. Sequencing was done on a sample of peripheral blood. This CDR3 reads CASSYQESTEAFF. Written as DNA, the CDR3 is TGTGCCAGTAGCTACCAGGAAAGCACTGAAGCTTTCTTT.